What follows describes a single T cell receptor beta chain. Its antigen is currently unknown. The data derive from a study of T cell repertoires in cytomegalovirus infection. Findings and caveats of the study: The ex vivo response was dominated by HLA-C-restricted CMV-specific TCR beta clonotypes. Identification of carriers of CMV plus the relevant HLA was performed using cumulative public TCR beta family frequency.

This CDR3 spans 20 amino acids. Trimming took off 0 bases at V and 2 bases at J, with 23 bases between the two ends. The germline V gene has CDR1 MGHDK and CDR2 SYGVNS. Via MiXCR, TCRdb re-called the reads, giving one row per CDR3 protein. This sample carries roughly 78,000 distinct CDR3 sequences, around 37% of them seen once, and the ten largest clones take over 90%. Sequences were derived from CD8+ T cells from cultured PBMCs, sampled from culture after CMV antigen stimulation. The receptor's source is a human donor in good health (CMV status not recorded). Some clones in this sample may be carry-over from other donors' samples. The rearrangement joins TRBV25-1 to TRBJ2-4; the D is unclear. DNA of the CDR3: TGTGCCAGCAGTGAATATTTTGTGCAGACAATCCCTACAACCAAAAACATTCAGTACTTC. Its protein product is CASSEYFVQTIPTTKNIQYF.